The clone carrying this TCR beta chain has a count of ten or more. Its antigen is as yet unknown. The CDR3 runs 16 residues. Per the germline V gene, CDR1 is LGHDT and CDR2 is YNNKEL (reference sequence). V lost 2 bases to trimming and J lost 7 bases; unmatched junction nucleotides: 14. The data were obtained in a study of identical twins. The study's findings and limits: There is a chance that invariant MAIT and iNKT cells partially muddied zero-insertion analyses.

TCRdb itself ran the 5' RACE reads through MiXCR, one entry per CDR3 protein. The table records around 530,000 distinct CDR3 sequences, approximately 16% of them present only once. These data were also reused for a study on yellow fever vaccine responses in identical twins.

The origin of this receptor is a young woman in good health. The material sequenced was CD4+ T cells sorted from blood. The rearrangement joins TRBV3-1 to TRBJ2-7; 7 nucleotides align to TRBD1. CDR3 sequence: CASSQKGAGTAVEQYF. The CDR3 bases are TGTGCCAGCAGCCAAAAGGGGGCAGGCACCGCTGTAGAGCAGTACTTC.